This T cell receptor beta chain was identified during a study of beta chain features in type 1 diabetes. Study outcomes and limitations: A definitive answer on HLA type influencing TCRB rearrangement was not reached here.

In regard to this clone: Antigen: not known.

Isolated RNA was reverse transcribed in full, so expressed TCRB transcripts were sequenced. The study sequenced naive, central memory and regulatory T cell samples to an average of around 3.4 million reads. Only in-frame clones appear in the TCRdb table, and some are missing; sequencing was by immunoSEQ multiplex PCR. This table holds 350,000 to 450,000 clones, approximately 15% found once. From germline, CDR1 is ENHRY and CDR2 SYGVKD. The CDR3 contains 14 residues. V was clipped by 2 bases and J by 3 bases, with 11 bases between them. The rearrangement joins TRBV10-3 to TRBJ2-7; TRBD2 is a possible D gene (5 bases). This TCR derives from a man in his thirties or forties in good health. The sequenced sample was naive CD4+ T cells from blood. The CDR3 reads CAISEAARDYEQYV. CDR3 in DNA: TGTGCCATCAGTGAGGCGGCTCGGGACTACGAGCAGTACGTC.